This TCR beta chain was captured by sequencing in a study of OX40 agonist ivuxolimab in advanced cancers. At the level of the study: Ivuxolimab, which is an agonistic anti-OX40 (CD134) antibody, was administered to the patients.

Generated by immunoSEQ multiplex PCR, the TCRdb table keeps only in-frame clones and is missing some. The profile shows around 40,000 clones, around four fifths of them singletons. The CDR3 sequence is 16 residues long. Germline V gene data show CDR1 as SGHDN and CDR2 as FVKESK. Trimming cost V 4 bases and J 5 bases, with 21 bases left between them. The source is an adult with an advanced solid tumor such as melanoma, head and neck, liver or kidney cancer. The chain employs TRBV14 and TRBJ2-7; D is possibly TRBD1 (5 bases). The sequenced sample was CD4+ or CD8+ T cells sorted from blood, obtained in a trial of the OX40 agonist ivuxolimab. CDR3 sequence: CASSPRALLVPHEQYF. DNA for the CDR3: TGTGCCAGCAGCCCCAGGGCACTTCTGGTCCCCCACGAGCAGTACTTC.